This T cell receptor (beta chain) is drawn from a study of blood T cell repertoires in COVID-19. Followed longitudinally, the Seattle patients had been enrolled during active infection. Germline V gene sequence: CDR1 GTSNPN, CDR2 SVGIG (reference sequence). The CDR3 has 15 residues. V was cut by 0 bases and J by 0 bases, with 9 bases left in between. TCRdb keeps only in-frame clones here, not all; method: immunoSEQ multiplex PCR. The sample yields over 70,000 clones, roughly 88% seen once. This chain uses TRBV30 with TRBJ1-3, with unresolved D. Sequencing input: peripheral blood. This receptor was identified in a man aged 18 to 35 with COVID-19, enrolled during active disease. The CDR3 sequence: CAWSVVDSSGNTIYF. Written as DNA, the CDR3 is TGTGCCTGGAGTGTAGTCGACTCCTCTGGAAACACCATATATTTT.